The 14 T cell receptor beta chains below all came from one sample that was sequenced in a study of blood T cell repertoires in COVID-19 (TCRdb year 2020). Preparation of the library involved the immunoSEQ multiplex PCR assay. In its TCRdb copy, this immuneACCESS table keeps in-frame sequences only and misses some clones. Where compared with another copy, unresolved V genes explain less than half of these, and the others have no known cause. The sample profile shows about 45,000 clones; 86% of them were found once. The biggest ten clones account for 8.5% to 10% of the sample. Material: peripheral blood. Source of these receptors: a human donor in a cohort sampled during active COVID-19.

The rearrangement uses TRBV6-5 and TRBJ2-1; TRBD2 matches at 9 bases. The CDR3 totals 16 residues. Germline V gives CDR1 MNHEY, CDR2 SVGAGI. With V trimmed by 4 bases and J by 3 bases, 7 bases remained unmatched. CDR3 bases: TGTGCCAGCAGTTGGAGTTCTAGCGGGGTCTACAATGAGCAGTTCTTC. Its translation is CASSWSSSGVYNEQFF.

The chain has TRBV12-3 or TRBV12-4 and TRBJ1-6; a possible D gene is TRBD1 (6 bases). V lost 6 bases to trimming and J lost 9 bases, with 12 bases between them. The CDR3 is made up of 13 amino acids. CDR3 residues: CASRDSPFSPLHF. In DNA, the CDR3 is TGTGCCAGCAGGGACAGCCCTTTTTCACCCCTCCACTTT.

V and J are TRBV5-1 and TRBJ2-1; 12 nucleotides line up with TRBD2. This CDR3 is 14 amino acids long. V trimming: 5 bases; J trimming: 10 bases; junction bases outside the gene matches: 7. Germline V gives CDR1 SGHRS, CDR2 YFSETQ. CDR3 bases: TGCGCCAGCAGGGACACTAGCGGGGGGCGGGAGCAGTTCTTC. The encoded protein is CASRDTSGGREQFF.

The chain uses TRBV9 and TRBJ2-7; D is perhaps TRBD2 (6 bases). From germline, CDR1 is SGDLS and CDR2 YYNGEE. The CDR3 totals 14 residues. V was cut by 0 bases and J by 3 bases, with 10 bases left in between. CDR3 residues: CASSVGGSGYEQYF. CDR3 DNA sequence: TGTGCCAGCAGCGTAGGAGGTAGCGGCTACGAGCAGTACTTC.

V and J are TRBV15 and TRBJ2-2; 11 nucleotides align to TRBD2. Germline V CDR1 and CDR2: LNHNV, YYDKDF (reference sequence). V trimming: 0 bases; J trimming: 5 bases; junction bases outside the gene matches: 2. This CDR3 contains 16 residues. The CDR3 DNA sequence: TGTGCCACCAGCAGAGATAGCGGGGGGGATACCGGGGAGCTGTTTTTT. Encoded protein: CATSRDSGGDTGELFF.

The V call is TRBV7-6, the J call TRBJ2-3, with D maybe TRBD1 (6 bases). V was clipped by 1 base and J by 6 bases, with 20 bases between them. In germline, CDR1 is SGHVS, CDR2 FNYEAQ. The CDR3 loop spans 17 amino acids. As DNA, the CDR3 is TGTGCCAGCAGCTTAGGAATCGGTGGCGGTCAGGGGGATACGCAGTATTTT. Residues: CASSLGIGGGQGDTQYF.

This clone was seen once. This chain joins TRBV4-2 and TRBJ2-7; tentative D call: TRBD2 (7 bases). The CDR3 has 15 residues. Trimming stripped 3 bases from V and 5 bases from J, with 17 bases between. The V gene's germline CDR1 is LGHNA and CDR2 YNFKEQ. The CDR3 DNA is TGTGCCAGCAGCCAGGGGGGGCCCCTCCCCAACGAGCAGTACTTC. This codes for CASSQGGPLPNEQYF.

This sequence joins TRBV7-9 and TRBJ2-1, with TRBD2 matching 8 bases. Germline V gene lookup returns CDR1 SEHNR and CDR2 FQNEAQ (reference sequence). The CDR3 has 17 residues. J gave up 6 bases and V 1 base, and 11 bases lay outside the gene matches. Here the CDR3 reads CASSLVGGTSVVNEQFF. CDR3 DNA sequence: TGTGCCAGCAGCTTAGTGGGAGGGACTAGTGTTGTCAATGAGCAGTTCTTC.

By sample share, this clone is medium-sized. This chain connects TRBV30 to TRBJ1-6; 7 bases line up with TRBD1. The CDR3 spans 15 residues. The V segment lost 2 bases and the J segment 13 bases; nucleotides outside the gene matches: 14. From germline, CDR1 is GTSNPN and CDR2 SVGIG (reference sequence). Written as DNA, the CDR3 is TGTGCCTGGAGTCGGGGGACAGAGAGCACCCGGCCCCTCCACTTT. It is translated as CAWSRGTESTRPLHF.

The chain is built from TRBV6-4 and TRBJ2-6; the D gene is possibly TRBD1 (7 bases). V lost 6 bases and J lost 2, with 8 bases in between. Germline V CDR1 and CDR2: MRHNA, SNTAGT. The CDR3 loop spans 14 amino acids. DNA for the CDR3: TGTGCCAGCAGCAGGGGGGCTGGGGCCAACGTCCTGACTTTC. This encodes CASSRGAGANVLTF.

The rearrangement joins TRBV6-5 to TRBJ1-1; 7 bases fit TRBD1. Germline values: CDR1 MNHEY, CDR2 SVGAGI. V lost 2 bases and J lost 8; bases outside the gene matches: 8. This CDR3 contains 14 residues. CDR3 sequence: CASSYAGTEEEAFF. CDR3 DNA: TGTGCCAGCAGTTACGCCGGGACAGAGGAAGAAGCTTTCTTT.

This chain uses TRBV3-1 (or the pseudogene TRBV3-2) with TRBJ2-3, with 10 bases fitting TRBD2. Germline V CDR1 and CDR2: LGHDT, YNNKEL (reference sequence). The trim removed 1 base at V and 6 bases at J, leaving 13 bases unmatched. The CDR3 spans 18 residues. The CDR3 bases are TGTGCCAGCAGCCAAGGTCCGAGCGGGGGGGCCAGTCAGGATACGCAGTATTTT. It is translated as CASSQGPSGGASQDTQYF.

In regard to this clone: The same CDR3 arises from other DNA sequences in this sample as well. The chain carries TRBV12-5 and TRBJ2-2, with 10 bases lining up with TRBD1. Germline CDR1 is LGHNT and CDR2 is FRNRAP. There are 15 residues in the CDR3. The V segment lost 6 bases and the J segment 4 bases; nucleotides outside the gene matches: 5. The CDR3 DNA is TGTGCTAGTGGACGACAGGGGGCGGGCACCGGGGAGCTGTTTTTT. Amino acids: CASGRQGAGTGELFF.

J is TRBJ2-6 and V is TRBV4-1; D is unresolved. CDR1 is MGHRA, CDR2 YSYEKL, per germline. The CDR3 has 16 residues. V was trimmed by 1 base and J by 1 base, leaving 8 bases between them. CDR3 sequence (DNA): TGCGCCAGCAGCCAAGGCCACAGTTCTGGGGCCAACGTCCTGACTTTC. Protein: CASSQGHSSGANVLTF.